The rows below give T cell receptor beta chains drawn from one sample of a study of shared T cell receptors in the human thymus. Data came from immunoSEQ multiplex PCR; TCRdb stores just in-frame clones and leaves some out. The data contain some 720,000 clones, around 89% of them seen just once; the ten biggest clones take up around 0.01%. The sample was also linked to a second study, of human thymus T cells.

Source material: thymocytes. Receptors were obtained from a boy under three years old with a congenital heart defect. CDR3s include the opening cysteine and the closing phenylalanine or tryptophan. A D gene is named only where the DNA matches it firmly. For some rows the clone size is stated as once, few or many, or as a class when expanded; others skip it.

J,D,V,size,CDR3,DNA
TRBJ2-7,TRBD1,TRBV6-1,.,CASSRTGKGYEQYF,TGTGCCAGCAGTCGGACAGGGAAAGGTTACGAGCAGTACTTC
TRBJ1-1,TRBD1,TRBV11-2,.,CASSLNPDRGDTEAFF,TGTGCCAGCAGCTTAAATCCCGACAGGGGAGACACTGAAGCTTTCTTT
TRBJ2-7,TRBD2,TRBV29-1,.,CSALAGESTYEQYF,TGCAGCGCATTAGCGGGAGAAAGTACCTACGAGCAGTACTTC
TRBJ2-2,TRBD1,TRBV9,.,CASSDDRGQSFGTGELFF,TGTGCCAGCAGCGACGACAGGGGGCAATCTTTCGGTACCGGGGAGCTGTTTTTT
TRBJ2-7,TRBD2,TRBV10-3,once,CASRTSGRKGESKYEQYF,TGTGCCTCTCGGACTAGCGGGAGGAAGGGCGAGAGTAAGTACGAGCAGTACTTC
TRBJ2-1,TRBD2,TRBV4-3,.,CASSQEGGLAASSYNEQFF,TGCGCCAGCAGCCAAGAAGGCGGACTAGCTGCGAGCTCCTACAATGAGCAGTTCTTC
TRBJ2-7,.,TRBV14,.,CASSQADWVYEQYF,TGTGCCAGCAGCCAAGCGGACTGGGTCTACGAGCAGTACTTC
TRBJ1-2,TRBD1,TRBV15,once,CATSRDYPRTGWAYGYTF,TGTGCCACCAGCAGAGATTACCCGAGGACAGGGTGGGCCTATGGCTACACCTTC
TRBJ2-3,TRBD1,TRBV18,.,CASSPAGQGASDTQYF,TGTGCCAGCTCACCGGCGGGACAGGGGGCATCAGATACGCAGTATTTT
TRBJ1-1,.,TRBV6-4,.,CASSDSTGFEAFF,TGTGCCAGCAGTGACTCGACGGGTTTTGAAGCTTTCTTT
TRBJ1-2,TRBD1,TRBV7-2,.,CASSTQTGSNYGYTF,TGTGCCAGCAGCACCCAGACAGGGTCCAACTATGGCTACACCTTC
TRBJ2-1,TRBD1,TRBV4-1,.,CASSQSRGQNEQFF,TGCGCCAGCAGCCAAAGTAGGGGGCAGAATGAGCAGTTCTTC
TRBJ2-3,.,TRBV5-4,.,CASSLRTATRHADTQYF,TGTGCCAGCAGCTTGCGGACAGCAACTCGACACGCAGATACGCAGTATTTT
TRBJ2-2,.,TRBV7-2,.,CASSLSGSGTGELFF,TGTGCCAGCAGCTTGAGCGGGTCAGGGACCGGGGAGCTGTTTTTT
TRBJ2-5,.,TRBV5-3,.,CARSSSRLETQYF,TGTGCCAGAAGCTCGTCCCGGTTGGAGACCCAGTACTTC
TRBJ2-7,TRBD2,TRBV4-1,.,CASSQEEGLAAKSYEQYF,TGCGCCAGCAGCCAAGAAGAAGGACTAGCGGCCAAATCCTACGAGCAGTACTTC
TRBJ2-7,.,TRBV5-6,.,CASSPPWRRAPYEQYF,TGTGCCAGCAGCCCCCCGTGGAGGAGGGCCCCCTACGAGCAGTACTTC
TRBJ2-5,.,TRBV18,.,CASSYGSGGPETQYF,TGTGCCAGCTCCTACGGCTCGGGGGGCCCAGAGACCCAGTACTTC
TRBJ1-5,.,TRBV29-1,.,CSVRGSGNQPQHF,TGCAGCGTTCGGGGGTCCGGCAATCAGCCCCAGCATTTT
TRBJ2-7,TRBD2,TRBV10-2,.,CASSPLAGGGYEQYF,TGCGCCAGCAGTCCTCTAGCGGGAGGGGGTTACGAGCAGTACTTC
TRBJ1-3,.,TRBV14,few,CASSQGGLSGNTIYF,TGTGCCAGCAGCCAAGGGGGCCTCTCTGGAAACACCATATATTTT
TRBJ2-7,TRBD2,TRBV4-1,.,CASSQVPARSGSYYEQYF,TGCGCCAGCAGCCAAGTTCCGGCTCGGAGCGGGAGCTACTACGAGCAGTACTTC
TRBJ2-1,TRBD2,TRBV27,.,CASSFSAGEIDEQFF,TGTGCCAGCAGTTTTTCTGCGGGAGAAATCGATGAGCAGTTCTTC
TRBJ2-7,TRBD2,TRBV7-3,.,CASSPGTSGYEQYF,TGTGCCAGCAGCCCAGGGACTAGCGGCTACGAGCAGTACTTC
TRBJ2-1,.,TRBV7-2,once,CASSLVLADTSYNEQFF,TGTGCCAGCAGCTTGGTCTTGGCGGATACTTCCTACAATGAGCAGTTCTTC
TRBJ2-2,TRBD2,TRBV30,.,CAWSLIAGVTGELFF,TGTGCCTGGAGCCTAATAGCGGGAGTCACCGGGGAGCTGTTTTTT
TRBJ2-2,TRBD1,TRBV11-2,.,CASSLGGGRANTGELFF,TGTGCCAGCAGCTTAGGAGGGGGCCGAGCGAACACCGGGGAGCTGTTTTTT
TRBJ1-3,TRBD1,TRBV28,.,CASRGWGQGPPLSGNTIYF,TGTGCCAGCAGAGGTTGGGGACAGGGTCCTCCTCTCTCTGGAAACACCATATATTTT
TRBJ2-2,TRBD2,TRBV6-4,.,CASSVLAGGHTGELFF,TGTGCCAGCAGTGTACTAGCGGGAGGGCACACCGGGGAGCTGTTTTTT
TRBJ1-2,TRBD1,TRBV5-1,few,CASSLDRGLYGYTF,TGCGCCAGCAGCCTCGACAGGGGGCTCTATGGCTACACCTTC
TRBJ2-7,TRBD2,TRBV6-1,.,CASSEAGSGSTYEQYF,TGTGCCAGCAGTGAAGCGGGGAGCGGGAGTACCTACGAGCAGTACTTC
TRBJ2-3,TRBD2,TRBV15,.,CATSRTSTSGRTDTQYF,TGTGCCACCAGCAGAACCTCGACTAGCGGGCGCACAGATACGCAGTATTTT
TRBJ2-5,TRBD1,TRBV29-1,.,CSVYSPTGEETQYF,TGCAGCGTATACTCTCCGACAGGGGAAGAGACCCAGTACTTC
TRBJ2-7,.,TRBV19,.,CASSTGGWNEQYF,TGTGCCAGTAGTACAGGAGGATGGAACGAGCAGTACTTC
TRBJ2-1,TRBD2,TRBV29-1,.,CSGEGSGRANEQFF,TGCAGCGGGGAGGGTAGCGGGAGGGCCAATGAGCAGTTCTTC
TRBJ2-7,TRBD2,TRBV10-2,.,CASSDRGDDAEQYF,TGCGCCAGCAGTGACCGGGGGGACGACGCCGAGCAGTACTTC
TRBJ2-5,.,TRBV6-6,.,CASSPLEGRETQYF,TGTGCCAGCAGCCCCCTCGAGGGTCGGGAGACCCAGTACTTC
TRBJ2-7,TRBD2,TRBV27,.,CASSPSGGRADEQYF,TGTGCCAGCAGTCCCTCTGGCGGGAGGGCAGACGAGCAGTACTTC
TRBJ1-1,.,TRBV29-1,.,CSVLQGGGNTEAFF,TGCAGCGTTTTACAGGGTGGGGGGAACACTGAAGCTTTCTTT
TRBJ2-3,.,TRBV4-3,.,CASSQDWGGAVPDTQYF,TGCGCCAGCAGCCAAGATTGGGGGGGCGCGGTCCCCGATACGCAGTATTTT
TRBJ1-2,TRBD1,TRBV5-4,.,CASSSGQDKGYTF,TGTGCCAGCAGCTCGGGACAGGATAAGGGCTACACCTTC
TRBJ2-7,.,TRBV10-3,.,CAIRAPSFHEQYF,TGTGCCATCAGGGCCCCTAGCTTCCACGAGCAGTACTTC
TRBJ2-1,TRBD1,TRBV25-1,.,CASSVGQVPRMEQFF,TGTGCCAGCAGTGTCGGACAGGTCCCCCGCATGGAGCAGTTCTTC
TRBJ2-3,.,TRBV12-1,.,CASSHGLDGTDTQYF,TGTGCCAGCAGCCACGGACTAGACGGCACAGATACGCAGTATTTT
TRBJ2-7,TRBD2,TRBV28,.,CASSFWLAGLPYEQYF,TGTGCCAGCAGTTTCTGGCTAGCGGGGCTCCCCTACGAGCAGTACTTC
TRBJ2-7,TRBD2,TRBV28,few,CASSLASGNCEQYF,TGTGCCAGCAGCTTAGCTAGCGGGAATTGCGAGCAGTACTTC
TRBJ2-7,TRBD2,TRBV5-6,.,CASSLGREGSYEQYF,TGTGCCAGCAGCTTGGGGCGGGAGGGCTCCTACGAGCAGTACTTC
TRBJ1-2,TRBD1,TRBV14,.,CASSQGLTGKDYGYTF,TGTGCCAGCAGCCAAGGCCTGACAGGGAAGGACTATGGCTACACCTTC
TRBJ1-1,.,TRBV4-3,.,CASSQDQGPGTEAFF,TGCGCCAGCAGCCAAGATCAGGGGCCGGGCACTGAAGCTTTCTTT
TRBJ2-7,.,TRBV14,few,CASSQDSTYEQYF,TGTGCCAGCAGCCAAGATTCTACCTACGAGCAGTACTTC
TRBJ2-2,TRBD1,TRBV4-3,.,CASSHEPVPWTGVGRSGELFF,TGCGCCAGCAGCCATGAACCAGTTCCGTGGACAGGGGTAGGGAGGTCCGGGGAGCTGTTTTTT
TRBJ2-7,TRBD2,TRBV25-1,.,CASSEFTSGTYEQYF,TGTGCCAGCAGTGAGTTTACTAGCGGGACCTACGAGCAGTACTTC